A single sample gave rise to the 26 T cell receptor beta chains below, sequenced in a study of T-cell reconstitution after alpha-beta-depleted transplantation in children. Using unique molecular identifiers, the investigators prepared the TCRbeta library. MiXCR was run by TCRdb on the PCR reads, yielding one entry per CDR3 protein. The sample holds a few hundred thousand distinct CDR3 sequences; around 9.9% are singletons and the top ten take 4.5% to 7%. The specimen comprised PBMCs from the stem cell graft donor, sampled from the stem cell graft. These receptors were taken from a human donor who donated a stem cell graft to a child with acute myeloid leukemia.

This clonotype showed up just a few times. This sequence joins TRBV4-2 and TRBJ2-5, with 11 bases matching TRBD2. The CDR3 contains 17 residues. Germline CDR1 LGHNA, CDR2 YNFKEQ. Losses at the gene ends were 2 bases for V and 2 bases for J; bases not matched to a gene: 7. CDR3 amino acids: CASSQTSGGAIQETQYF. In DNA form, the CDR3 reads TGTGCCAGCAGCCAAACTAGCGGGGGTGCCATTCAAGAGACCCAGTACTTC.

This chain uses TRBV18 with TRBJ2-1; 11 bases align to TRBD2. In germline, CDR1 is KGHSH, CDR2 LQKENI. V lost 1 base and J lost 5; bases outside the gene matches: 4. This CDR3 contains 16 residues. The CDR3 DNA sequence: TGTGCCAGCTCACCACGGGTAGCGGGAGGGGACAATGAGCAGTTCTTC. Residues: CASSPRVAGGDNEQFF.

This clonotype has at least ten counts. The chain carries TRBV5-5 and TRBJ2-3; D perhaps matches TRBD2 (5 bases). Germline values: CDR1 SGHKS, CDR2 YYEKEE (reference sequence). This CDR3 is built from 15 residues. Trimming shortened V by 0 bases and J by 4 bases, and 12 bases separated the two germline ends. For the CDR3, the DNA is TGTGCCAGCAGCTTGGTCGGCAGTAGCGCAGATACGCAGTATTTT. It codes for CASSLVGSSADTQYF.

The chain joins TRBV3-1 to TRBJ1-6, with D unclear. V lost 1 base and J lost 8, with 12 bases in between. The CDR3 extends over 15 amino acids. Germline CDR1 LGHDT, CDR2 YNNKEL (reference sequence). The chain's CDR3 is CASSQAGRLDSPLHF. The DNA of the CDR3 is TGTGCCAGCAGCCAAGCGGGTCGGCTGGATTCACCCCTCCACTTT.

The chain couples TRBV6-5 to TRBJ1-6, with D possibly being TRBD1 (5 bases). CDR1 is MNHEY, CDR2 SVGAGI, per germline. V was cut by 2 bases and J by 9 bases, with 11 bases left in between. This CDR3 is 14 amino acids long. DNA for the CDR3: TGTGCCAGCAGTTACGGGGGGAATGGTTCACCCCTCCACTTT. Translating it yields CASSYGGNGSPLHF.

The rearrangement joins TRBV12-3 or TRBV12-4 to TRBJ2-5, with 8 bases that match TRBD2. Trimming cost V 5 bases and J 7 bases; bases outside gene matches: 9. This CDR3 spans 14 amino acids. The CDR3: CASSPGGPSRTQYF. CDR3 bases: TGTGCCAGCAGTCCGGGGGGGCCCTCGAGGACCCAGTACTTC.

There are a few counts of this clonotype. J is TRBJ1-1 and V is TRBV20-1, with TRBD1 as a possible D gene (5 bases). CDR3 length equals 14 residues. Germline CDR1 reads DFQATT; CDR2 reads SNEGSKA (reference sequence). Trimming stripped 2 bases from V and 4 bases from J, with 14 bases between. This CDR3 reads CSARPAGLATEAFF. Here the CDR3 DNA reads TGCAGTGCTAGACCGGCAGGGTTGGCCACTGAAGCTTTCTTT.

This clonotype was recorded at least ten times. The rearrangement links TRBV20-1 to TRBJ2-5, with 12 bases aligning to TRBD1. The CDR3 is made up of 15 amino acids. J gave up 1 base and V 4 bases, and 4 bases lay outside the gene matches. Germline V lookup: CDR1 DFQATT, CDR2 SNEGSKA (reference sequence). The CDR3 here is CSANRDRGLQETQYF. The CDR3, as DNA: TGCAGTGCTAACCGGGACAGGGGGCTCCAAGAGACCCAGTACTTC.

The chain employs TRBV5-1 and TRBJ2-1; TRBD1 matches 8 bases. This CDR3 comprises 17 residues. The germline V gene encodes CDR1 SGHRS and CDR2 YFSETQ. Trimming took 3 bases from V and 0 from J; bases not matched to a gene: 8. The DNA of the CDR3 is TGCGCCAGCAGCTGGACAGGGCAGCCCCTCTCCTACAATGAGCAGTTCTTC. Residues: CASSWTGQPLSYNEQFF.

The chain combines TRBV6-1 with TRBJ2-3; 8 nucleotides align to TRBD1. This CDR3 region has 15 residues. V was pared by 3 bases and J by 5 bases, with 7 bases of the junction left unmatched. Germline V CDR1 and CDR2: MNHNS, SASEGT. The DNA of the CDR3 is TGTGCCAGCAGTGATCAACTACAGGGGGAAGATACGCAGTATTTT. As protein: CASSDQLQGEDTQYF.

The sample holds many counts of this clonotype. This sequence joins TRBV5-1 and TRBJ1-1; 7 nucleotides line up with TRBD1. Germline CDR1 and CDR2: SGHRS and YFSETQ. This CDR3 region has 17 residues. J gave up 5 bases and V 0 bases, and 13 bases lay outside the gene matches. CDR3 nucleotides: TGCGCCAGCAGCTTGGTACAGGGGAGCCCTCGGAAGACTGAAGCTTTCTTT. Translating it yields CASSLVQGSPRKTEAFF.

The J gene is TRBJ2-1, the V gene TRBV18; D is undetermined. The CDR3 is 11 residues long. Trimming cost V 5 bases and J 8 bases, with 7 bases left between them. The germline V gene has CDR1 KGHSH and CDR2 LQKENI. Here the CDR3 DNA reads TGTGCCAGCTCATCGACCCATGAGCAGTTCTTC. Its translation is CASSSTHEQFF.

This clonotype was counted between two and nine times. The gene calls are TRBV9 and TRBJ2-2, with TRBD1 matching over 7 bases. V lost 0 bases and J lost 4; bases outside the gene matches: 6. Germline V gene lookup returns CDR1 SGDLS and CDR2 YYNGEE. The CDR3 extends over 16 amino acids. CDR3 sequence: CASSVGQGVGTGELFF. The CDR3 DNA follows: TGTGCCAGCAGCGTAGGTCAGGGGGTCGGCACCGGGGAGCTGTTTTTT.

The V and J genes are TRBV29-1 and TRBJ2-3; 10 bases line up with TRBD2. This CDR3 spans 14 amino acids. In germline, CDR1 is SQVTM, CDR2 ANQGSEA. The V segment lost 4 bases and the J segment 5 bases; nucleotides outside the gene matches: 6. The CDR3 reads CSVGLAGAGDTQYF. The CDR3 nucleotides read TGCAGCGTTGGCCTAGCGGGAGCTGGAGATACGCAGTATTTT.

This clonotype was detected a few times. The chain is built from TRBV7-2 and TRBJ2-1, with unresolved D. This CDR3 is built from 14 residues. Germline-derived CDR1 and CDR2 are SGHTA and FQGNSA. Trimming removed 5 bases at V and 7 bases at J, with 15 bases between. The CDR3 protein is CASSQTFTRNEQFF. CDR3 DNA sequence: TGTGCCAGCAGCCAGACCTTTACCCGGAATGAGCAGTTCTTC.

The chain is built from TRBV20-1 and TRBJ2-1; 8 positions match TRBD2. The CDR3 totals 12 residues. Per the germline V gene, CDR1 is DFQATT and CDR2 is SNEGSKA (reference sequence). After removal of 8 bases from V and 4 bases from J, the junction contained 4 bases not matched to a gene. The CDR3 region is CSSIAGYNEQFF. The CDR3 DNA is TGCAGTTCTATAGCGGGGTACAATGAGCAGTTCTTC.

In its sample, this clonotype was seen a few times. This chain uses TRBV20-1 with TRBJ2-7; D is uncertain. The CDR3 extends over 12 amino acids. Germline CDR1 reads DFQATT; CDR2 reads SNEGSKA (reference sequence). The V and J ends lost 0 bases and 4 bases respectively, with 7 bases between them. The CDR3 DNA reads TGCAGTGCTAGAGAAGAGGTATACGAGCAGTACTTC. Translated: CSAREEVYEQYF.

This clonotype was found a few times. The J gene is TRBJ1-5, the V gene TRBV5-1; a possible D gene is TRBD1 (5 bases). Trimming left V 4 bases short and J 7 bases short, with 18 bases between. The germline V gene encodes CDR1 SGHRS and CDR2 YFSETQ. The CDR3 loop spans 15 amino acids. CDR3 sequence reads: CASSPLGPTVQPQHF. The CDR3 bases are TGCGCCAGCAGCCCACTCGGGCCGACAGTGCAGCCCCAGCATTTT.

This clonotype appeared many times. The V gene is TRBV4-1, the J gene TRBJ1-1; 7 positions match TRBD1. Germline V gene sequence: CDR1 MGHRA, CDR2 YSYEKL. V lost 1 base to trimming and J lost 5 bases; unmatched junction nucleotides: 4. This CDR3 contains 14 residues. The CDR3 protein is CASSQVSGGTEAFF. In DNA form, the CDR3 reads TGCGCCAGCAGCCAAGTATCAGGGGGGACTGAAGCTTTCTTT.

V gene TRBV3-1 combines with J gene TRBJ1-2; D ambiguous. The CDR3 totals 14 residues. CDR1 LGHDT and CDR2 YNNKEL come from the germline V gene (reference sequence). Deletions cut 1 base from V and 1 base from J, with 7 bases between. The CDR3 DNA sequence: TGTGCCAGCAGCCAAGGGGGATATAACTATGGCTACACCTTC. It is translated as CASSQGGYNYGYTF.

This clonotype was seen ten or more times. V gene TRBV3-1 combines with J gene TRBJ2-1, with D unclear. The CDR3 has 12 residues. V lost 2 bases and J 9 bases, leaving 8 bases between the germline ends. The germline gives CDR1 LGHDT, CDR2 YNNKEL (reference sequence). DNA for the CDR3: TGTGCCAGCAGCCAATATAACGGTGAGCAGTTCTTC. The encoded protein is CASSQYNGEQFF.

The chain couples TRBV12-3 or TRBV12-4 to TRBJ2-1; D may match TRBD1 or TRBD2 (5 bases each). V shed 7 bases and J shed 5 bases, with 15 bases lying between them. The CDR3 extends over 14 amino acids. The CDR3 is CASTGAVLDNEQFF. DNA for the CDR3: TGTGCCAGCACCGGGGCGGTTTTAGACAATGAGCAGTTCTTC.

This clonotype has just one count. V is TRBV19 and J is TRBJ2-4; 8 bases are shared with TRBD2. V dropped 4 bases and J dropped 1; count of bases not matched to a gene: 9. In germline, CDR1 is LNHDA, CDR2 SQIVND (reference sequence). The CDR3 totals 17 residues. The CDR3 region has the DNA TGTGCCAGTAGTACCCCGGCGGGGGGTTTGGCCAAAAACATTCAGTACTTC. This encodes CASSTPAGGLAKNIQYF.

The rearrangement links TRBV10-3 to TRBJ2-7; 9 bases map to TRBD2. The CDR3 extends over 15 amino acids. The junction had 7 bases not matched to a gene; V was cut back by 2 bases and J by 5 bases. From germline, CDR1 is ENHRY and CDR2 SYGVKD. CDR3 amino acids: CAISERAGGPHEQYF. DNA of the CDR3: TGTGCCATCAGTGAGCGGGCGGGAGGGCCTCACGAGCAGTACTTC.

This clonotype has a handful of counts. This CDR3 reads CASTGGSEWRQFF. As DNA, the CDR3 is TGTGCCAGCACGGGTGGTAGCGAGTGGAGGCAGTTCTTC. The genes are TRBV2 and TRBJ2-1; D might be TRBD2 (5 bases). The CDR3 has 13 amino acids. Germline assignment: CDR1 SNHLY and CDR2 FYNNEI. The germline V and J ends were trimmed by 7 bases and 12 bases, with 19 bases remaining between them. The entire variable domain, with the rest obtained from reference TRBV2 and TRBJ2-1, is as follows: EPEVTQTPSHQVTQMGQEVILRCVPISNHLYFYWYRQILGQKVEFLVSFYNNEISEKSEIFDDQFSVERPDGSNFTLKIRSTKLEDSAMYFCASTGGSEWRQFFGPGTRLTVL.

This clonotype showed up just a few times. The chain combines TRBV20-1 with TRBJ2-5, with TRBD2 matching 9 bases. Per germline, CDR1 DFQATT and CDR2 SNEGSKA (reference sequence). The CDR3 sequence is 17 residues long. V lost 0 bases, J lost 5 bases, and 13 bases stayed unmatched. In nucleotides, the CDR3 is TGCAGTGCTAGAGATATTCCTAGCGGGGCCTTTCACGAGACCCAGTACTTC. This translates into CSARDIPSGAFHETQYF.